Described below is a single T cell receptor (beta chain) sequence and its context. Its antigen remains unknown. From the RT-PCR reads, TCRdb called clonotypes with MiXCR, one entry per CDR3 protein. The sample includes 500,000 to 600,000 distinct CDR3 sequences, 13% seen only once; the top ten take roughly 14%. CDR3 length: 16 amino acids. With V trimmed by 6 bases and J by 6 bases, 13 bases remained unmatched. Germline CDR1 DFQATT, CDR2 SNEGSKA (reference sequence). This entry is derived from a study of response to subunit inactivated influenza vaccine. Study-level findings and limits: It was the authors' suggestion that each seasonal influenza vaccination recruits few new T cells.

This TCR came from a man in his fifties who received an inactivated influenza vaccine. J is TRBJ2-5 and V is TRBV20-1; 13 nucleotides line up with TRBD2. Source: PBMCs from blood, taken roughly 46 days after vaccination. The CDR3 loop is CSAEQRGLAGLKTQYF. The CDR3 DNA is TGCAGTGCCGAACAGAGGGGACTAGCGGGGTTAAAGACCCAGTACTTC.